This T cell receptor beta chain was retrieved from a study of T cell repertoires in cytomegalovirus infection. Study information: Shared public TCR beta signatures pointed to both CMV infection and a matching HLA type.

The sample holds a few counts of this clonotype. Its antigen is still unknown. TCRdb recomputed calls from the reads with MiXCR, one row per CDR3 protein. The repertoire consists of approximately 550,000 distinct CDR3 sequences, with more than 15% occurring once and the leading ten covering around 25%. The V end was cut by 1 base, the J end by 3 bases, with 13 bases between. CDR3 length: 16 amino acids. Germline values: CDR1 SNHLY, CDR2 FYNNEI. Study-wide results and caveats: Clonotype analysis showed dominance of the ex vivo response by HLA-C-restricted CMV-specific TCR beta clonotypes. Summed frequency of shared TCR beta families picked out CMV carriers who also had the relevant HLA.

The J gene is TRBJ1-5, the V gene TRBV2, with D perhaps TRBD1 (6 bases). The TCR sequence derives from a human donor in good health (CMV status not recorded). Some clones in this sample may be carry-over from other donors' samples. The sample comprised CD8+ T cells from PBMCs. CDR3 in amino acids: CASSEVMYRVNQPQHF. The CDR3 DNA reads TGTGCCAGCAGTGAAGTCATGTACAGGGTCAATCAGCCCCAGCATTTT.